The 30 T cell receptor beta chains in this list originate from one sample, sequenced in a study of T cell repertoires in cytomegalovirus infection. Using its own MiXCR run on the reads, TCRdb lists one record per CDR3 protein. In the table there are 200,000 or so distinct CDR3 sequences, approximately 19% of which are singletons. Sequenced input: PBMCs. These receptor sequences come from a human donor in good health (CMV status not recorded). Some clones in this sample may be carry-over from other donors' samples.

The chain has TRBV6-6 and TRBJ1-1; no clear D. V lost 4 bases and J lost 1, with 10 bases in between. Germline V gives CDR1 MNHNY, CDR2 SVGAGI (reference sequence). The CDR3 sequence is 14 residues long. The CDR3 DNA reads TGTGCCAGCAGTTCGAATCCTCAGAACACTGAAGCTTTCTTT. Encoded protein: CASSSNPQNTEAFF.

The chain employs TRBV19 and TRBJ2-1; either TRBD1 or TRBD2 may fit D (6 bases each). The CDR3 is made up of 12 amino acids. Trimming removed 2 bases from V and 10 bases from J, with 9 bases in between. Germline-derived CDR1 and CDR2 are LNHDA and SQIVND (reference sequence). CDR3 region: CASSIRGREQFF. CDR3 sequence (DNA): TGTGCCAGTAGTATACGGGGGCGCGAGCAGTTCTTC.

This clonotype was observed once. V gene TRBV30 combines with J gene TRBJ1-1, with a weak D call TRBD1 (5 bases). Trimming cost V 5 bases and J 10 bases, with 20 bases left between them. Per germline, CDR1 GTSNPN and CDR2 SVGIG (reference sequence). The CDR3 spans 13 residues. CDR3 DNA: TGTGCCTGGTCGCCCATTCTTACCGGGGGAGCTTTCTTT. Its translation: CAWSPILTGGAFF.

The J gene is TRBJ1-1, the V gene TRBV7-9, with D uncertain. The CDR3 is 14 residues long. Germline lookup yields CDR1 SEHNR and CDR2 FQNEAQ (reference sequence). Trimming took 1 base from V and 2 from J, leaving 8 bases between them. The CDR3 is CASSLVQPNTEAFF. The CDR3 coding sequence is TGTGCCAGCAGCTTAGTACAGCCTAACACTGAAGCTTTCTTT.

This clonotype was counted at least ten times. DNA of the CDR3: TGTGCCAGCAGCTCCGCCTACGAGCAGTACTTC. It yields the protein CASSSAYEQYF. This chain joins TRBV5-6 and TRBJ2-7; no firm D call. Germline CDR1 and CDR2: SGHDT and YYEEEE. The germline V and J ends were trimmed by 3 bases and 2 bases, with 3 bases remaining between them. CDR3 length: 11 amino acids.

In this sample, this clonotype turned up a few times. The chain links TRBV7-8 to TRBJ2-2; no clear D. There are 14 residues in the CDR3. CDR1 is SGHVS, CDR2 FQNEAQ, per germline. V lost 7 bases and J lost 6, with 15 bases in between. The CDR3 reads CASTLPTRAGELFF. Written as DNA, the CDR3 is TGTGCCAGCACCCTCCCCACCCGGGCCGGGGAGCTGTTTTTT.

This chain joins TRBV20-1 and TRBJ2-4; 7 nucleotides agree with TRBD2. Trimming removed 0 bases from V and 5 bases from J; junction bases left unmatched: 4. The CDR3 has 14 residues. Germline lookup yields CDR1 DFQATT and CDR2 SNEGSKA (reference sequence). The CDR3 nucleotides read TGCAGTGCTAGAGACGGGCTAGCGGAAAACATTCAGTACTTC. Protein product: CSARDGLAENIQYF.

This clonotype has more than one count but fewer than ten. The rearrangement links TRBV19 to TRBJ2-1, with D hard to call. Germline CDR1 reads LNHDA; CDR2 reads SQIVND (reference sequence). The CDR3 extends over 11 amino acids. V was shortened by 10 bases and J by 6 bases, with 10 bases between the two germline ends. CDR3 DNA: TGTGCCACCAACTGGGGCAATGAGCAGTTCTTC. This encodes CATNWGNEQFF.

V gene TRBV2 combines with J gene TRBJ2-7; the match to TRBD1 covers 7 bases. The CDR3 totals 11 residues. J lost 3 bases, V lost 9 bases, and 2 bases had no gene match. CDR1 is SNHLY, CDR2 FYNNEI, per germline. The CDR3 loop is CARGQSYEQYF. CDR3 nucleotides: TGTGCCAGGGGACAGAGCTACGAGCAGTACTTC.

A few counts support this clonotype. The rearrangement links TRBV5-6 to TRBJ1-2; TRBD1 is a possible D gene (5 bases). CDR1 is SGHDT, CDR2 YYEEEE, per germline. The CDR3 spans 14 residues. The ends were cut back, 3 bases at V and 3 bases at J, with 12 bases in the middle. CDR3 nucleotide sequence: TGTGCCAGCAGCTGGCAGGGAAGGGACTATGGCTACACCTTC. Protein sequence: CASSWQGRDYGYTF.

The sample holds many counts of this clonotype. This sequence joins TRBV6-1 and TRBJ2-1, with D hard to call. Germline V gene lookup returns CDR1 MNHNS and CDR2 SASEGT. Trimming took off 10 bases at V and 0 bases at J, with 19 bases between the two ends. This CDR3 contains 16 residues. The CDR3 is CATTPPGVYSYNEQFF. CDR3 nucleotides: TGTGCCACCACCCCACCCGGAGTTTACTCCTACAATGAGCAGTTCTTC.

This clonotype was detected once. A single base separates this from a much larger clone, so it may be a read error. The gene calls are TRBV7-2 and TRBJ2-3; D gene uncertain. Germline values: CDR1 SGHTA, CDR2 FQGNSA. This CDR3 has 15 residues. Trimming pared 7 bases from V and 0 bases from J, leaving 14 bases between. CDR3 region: CASTPGEVSTDTQYF. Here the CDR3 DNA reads TGTGCCAGCACCCCCGGTGAGGTCAGCACAGATACGCAGTATTTT. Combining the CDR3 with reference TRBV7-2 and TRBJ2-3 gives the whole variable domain GAGVSQSPSNKVTEKGKDVELRCDPISGHTALYWYRQSLGQGLEFLIYFQGNSAPDKSGLPSDRFSAERTGGSVSTLTIQRTQQEDSAVYLCASTPGEVSTDTQYFGPGTRLTVL.

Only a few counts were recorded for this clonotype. CDR3 region: CASSPAGRDPLYTF. CDR3 bases: TGTGCCAGCAGTCCCGCGGGACGGGACCCCCTCTACACCTTC. The rearrangement uses TRBV6-5 and TRBJ1-2, with a tentative D call TRBD1 (5 bases). V was clipped by 5 bases and J by 10 bases, with 20 bases between them. The length of the CDR3 is 14 residues. From germline, CDR1 is MNHEY and CDR2 SVGAGI.

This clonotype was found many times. The CDR3 DNA reads TGTGCCAGCAGCTTAGCAAACCACCGAGGCGACCGGGATACGCAGTATTTT. It yields the protein CASSLANHRGDRDTQYF. The chain is built from TRBV7-9 and TRBJ2-3; D is ambiguous. Germline V gene data show CDR1 as SEHNR and CDR2 as FQNEAQ (reference sequence). Trimming pared 0 bases from V and 6 bases from J, leaving 19 bases between. The CDR3 covers 17 residues.

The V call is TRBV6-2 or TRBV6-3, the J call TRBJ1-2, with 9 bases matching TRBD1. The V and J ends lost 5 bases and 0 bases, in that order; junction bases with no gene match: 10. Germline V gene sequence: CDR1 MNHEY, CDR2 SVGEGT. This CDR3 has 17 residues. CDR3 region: CASSDYRDREANYGYTF. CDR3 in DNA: TGTGCCAGCAGTGATTACCGGGACAGGGAAGCTAACTATGGCTACACCTTC.

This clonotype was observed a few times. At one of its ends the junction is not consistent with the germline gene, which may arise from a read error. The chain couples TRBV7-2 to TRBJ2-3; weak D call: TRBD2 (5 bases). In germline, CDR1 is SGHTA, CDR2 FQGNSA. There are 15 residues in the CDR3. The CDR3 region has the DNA TGTGCCAGCAGATTAGGGTTGGGAGTCGGGGATACGCAGTATTTT. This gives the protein CASRLGLGVGDTQYF.

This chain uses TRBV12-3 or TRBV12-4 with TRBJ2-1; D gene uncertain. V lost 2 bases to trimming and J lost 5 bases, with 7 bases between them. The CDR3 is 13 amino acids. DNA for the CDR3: TGTGCCAGCAGTTTATTCCGCGACAATGAGCAGTTCTTC. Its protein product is CASSLFRDNEQFF.

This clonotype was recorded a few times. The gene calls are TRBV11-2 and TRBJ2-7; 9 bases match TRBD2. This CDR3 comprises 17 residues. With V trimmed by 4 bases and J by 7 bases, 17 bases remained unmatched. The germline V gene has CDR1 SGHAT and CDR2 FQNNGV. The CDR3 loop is CASSSLGGTSPYWEQYF. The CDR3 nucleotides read TGTGCCAGCAGCTCACTGGGTGGGACTAGCCCCTACTGGGAGCAGTACTTC.

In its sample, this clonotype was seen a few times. CDR3 in amino acids: CASNPRGTDTQYF. CDR3 DNA: TGTGCCAGCAACCCTCGGGGCACAGATACGCAGTATTTT. The V gene is TRBV6-6, the J gene TRBJ2-3; D is uncertain. Trimming pared 7 bases from V and 1 base from J, leaving 9 bases between. The CDR3 runs to 13 residues. Germline loops: CDR1 MNHNY, CDR2 SVGAGI (reference sequence).

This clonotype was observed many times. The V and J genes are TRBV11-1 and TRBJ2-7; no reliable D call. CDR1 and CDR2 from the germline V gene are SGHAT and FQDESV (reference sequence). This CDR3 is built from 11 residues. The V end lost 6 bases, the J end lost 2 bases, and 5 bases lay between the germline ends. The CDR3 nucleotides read TGTGCCAGCAGTTCAACCTACGAGCAGTACTTC. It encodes CASSSTYEQYF.

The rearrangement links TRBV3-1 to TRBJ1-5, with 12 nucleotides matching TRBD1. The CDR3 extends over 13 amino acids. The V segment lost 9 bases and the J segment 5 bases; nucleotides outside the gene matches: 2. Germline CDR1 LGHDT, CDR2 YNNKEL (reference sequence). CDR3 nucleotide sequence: TGTGCCAGTGGGACAGGGGGCGATCAGCCCCAGCATTTT. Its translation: CASGTGGDQPQHF.

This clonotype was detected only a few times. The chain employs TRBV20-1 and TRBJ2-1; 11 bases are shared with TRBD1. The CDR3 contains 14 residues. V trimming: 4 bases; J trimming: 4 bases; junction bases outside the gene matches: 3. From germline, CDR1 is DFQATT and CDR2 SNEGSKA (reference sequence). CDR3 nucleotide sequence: TGCAGTGCTACGGGACAGGGGGTTTACAATGAGCAGTTCTTC. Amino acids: CSATGQGVYNEQFF.

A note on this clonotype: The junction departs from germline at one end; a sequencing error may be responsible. The CDR3 bases are TGTGCCAGCAGTTTTACAGGGACGCTAGAGACCCTGTACTTC. Translated, it gives CASSFTGTLETLYF. The chain joins TRBV12-3 or TRBV12-4 to TRBJ2-5; D possibly corresponds to TRBD1 (6 bases). There are 14 residues in the CDR3.

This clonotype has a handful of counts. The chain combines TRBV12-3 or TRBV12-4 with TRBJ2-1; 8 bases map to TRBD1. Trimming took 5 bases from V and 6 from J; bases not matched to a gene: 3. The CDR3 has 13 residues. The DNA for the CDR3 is TGTGCCAGCAGTCCGACAGGGGTCAATGAGCAGTTCTTC. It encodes CASSPTGVNEQFF.

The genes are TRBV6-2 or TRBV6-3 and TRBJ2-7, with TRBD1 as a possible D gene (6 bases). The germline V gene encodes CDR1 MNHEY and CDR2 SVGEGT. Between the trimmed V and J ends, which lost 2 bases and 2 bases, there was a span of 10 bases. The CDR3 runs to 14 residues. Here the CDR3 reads CASSYGTSTYEQYF. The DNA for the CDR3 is TGTGCCAGCAGTTACGGGACATCAACCTACGAGCAGTACTTC.

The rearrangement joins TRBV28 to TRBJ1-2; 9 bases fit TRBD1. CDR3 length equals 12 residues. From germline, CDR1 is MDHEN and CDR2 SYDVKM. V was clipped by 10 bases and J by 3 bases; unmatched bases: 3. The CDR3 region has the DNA TGTGCCACCGGGACAGGGCACTATGGCTACACCTTC. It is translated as CATGTGHYGYTF.

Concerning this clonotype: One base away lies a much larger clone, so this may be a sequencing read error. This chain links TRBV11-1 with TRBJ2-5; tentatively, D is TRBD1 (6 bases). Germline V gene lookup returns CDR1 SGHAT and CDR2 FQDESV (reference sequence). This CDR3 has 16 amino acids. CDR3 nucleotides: TGTGCCAGCCGCTTCAGCCGCTGGGGGCAGGGGGAGACCCAGTACTTC. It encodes CASRFSRWGQGETQYF.

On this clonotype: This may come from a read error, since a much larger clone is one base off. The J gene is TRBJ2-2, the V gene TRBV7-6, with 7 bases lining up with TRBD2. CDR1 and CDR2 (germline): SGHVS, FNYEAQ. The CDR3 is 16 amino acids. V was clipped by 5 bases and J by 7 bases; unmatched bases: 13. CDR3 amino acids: CASSRALADLIGELFF. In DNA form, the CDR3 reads TGTGCCAGCAGCCGCGCTCTAGCGGACCTCATCGGGGAGCTGTTTTTT.

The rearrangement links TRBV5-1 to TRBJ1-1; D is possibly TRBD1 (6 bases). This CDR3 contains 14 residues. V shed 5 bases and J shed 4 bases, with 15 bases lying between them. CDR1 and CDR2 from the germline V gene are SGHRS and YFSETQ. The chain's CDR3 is CASSIGGEATEAFF. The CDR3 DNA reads TGCGCCAGCAGTATAGGGGGGGAGGCCACTGAAGCTTTCTTT.

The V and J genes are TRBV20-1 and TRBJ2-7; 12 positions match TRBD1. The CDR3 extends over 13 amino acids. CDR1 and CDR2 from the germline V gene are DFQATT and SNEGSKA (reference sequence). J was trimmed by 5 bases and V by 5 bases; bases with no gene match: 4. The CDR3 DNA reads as TGCAGTGCTCCCGGGACAGGGGGCCACGAGCAGTACTTC. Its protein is CSAPGTGGHEQYF.